Listed below are T cell receptor beta chains from one sample, sequenced in a study of blood T cell repertoires in COVID-19. Sequencing was performed with immunoSEQ multiplex PCR; in TCRdb, only in-frame clones are kept and a portion is missing. The profile shows about 36,000 clones, 75% to 95% of them singletons. The sequenced material came from peripheral blood. The receptors originated from a human donor in a cohort sampled during active COVID-19. CDR3s include the opening cysteine and the closing phenylalanine or tryptophan. Fields, in order: V gene, J gene, clone size, D gene, CDR3 protein, CDR3 DNA. The D gene is left open where the match is weak. For some rows the clone size is stated as once, few or many, or as a class when expanded; others skip it.

V: TRBV5-4
J: TRBJ2-1
size: NA
D: TRBD2
CDR3: CASSRLAGGPGNEQFF
DNA: TGTGCCAGCAGCCGACTAGCGGGAGGGCCCGGCAATGAGCAGTTCTTC

V: TRBV5-1
J: TRBJ2-2
size: NA
D: NA
CDR3: CASSLRLTGGGFANTGELFF
DNA: TGCGCCAGCAGCTTGCGGCTCACGGGGGGCGGGTTCGCGAACACCGGGGAGCTGTTTTTT

V: TRBV6-5
J: TRBJ2-6
size: NA
D: NA
CDR3: CASSPPGGANVLTF
DNA: TGTGCCAGCAGTCCCCCCGGGGGGGCCAACGTCCTGACTTTC

V: TRBV15
J: TRBJ1-2
size: NA
D: TRBD1
CDR3: CATSRQQGLGGYTF
DNA: TGTGCCACCAGCAGACAACAGGGGCTGGGCGGCTACACCTTC

V: TRBV7-2
J: TRBJ2-3
size: NA
D: TRBD2
CDR3: CASSLAPAGGTDTQYF
DNA: TGTGCCAGCAGCTTAGCCCCAGCGGGAGGAACAGATACGCAGTATTTT

V: TRBV19
J: TRBJ2-7
size: NA
D: TRBD1
CDR3: CASNPGQGSYEQYF
DNA: TGTGCCAGTAATCCGGGACAGGGCTCCTACGAGCAGTACTTC

V: TRBV7-6
J: TRBJ2-5
size: NA
D: TRBD2
CDR3: CASSLAPGLASGTQYF
DNA: TGTGCCAGCAGCTTAGCGCCTGGACTAGCGTCGGGGACCCAGTACTTC

V: TRBV5-1
J: TRBJ2-7
size: NA
D: TRBD2
CDR3: CASSLGGTSAHEQYF
DNA: TGCGCCAGCAGCTTGGGGGGGACTAGCGCCCACGAGCAGTACTTC

V: TRBV18
J: TRBJ2-7
size: once
D: TRBD1
CDR3: CASSRDRGDTYEQYF
DNA: TGTGCCAGCTCACGGGACAGGGGCGATACCTACGAGCAGTACTTC

V: TRBV11-2
J: TRBJ2-2
size: NA
D: NA
CDR3: CASSVTGVNTGELFF
DNA: TGTGCCAGCAGCGTGACAGGAGTGAACACCGGGGAGCTGTTTTTT

V: TRBV30
J: TRBJ1-2
size: NA
D: NA
CDR3: CAWSVGGGGYGYTF
DNA: TGTGCCTGGAGTGTAGGTGGCGGGGGCTATGGCTACACCTTC

V: TRBV2
J: TRBJ1-2
size: NA
D: NA
CDR3: CASSEAGRGRDGYTF
DNA: TGTGCCAGCAGTGAAGCGGGCAGGGGAAGAGACGGCTACACCTTC

V: TRBV7-9
J: TRBJ2-3
size: NA
D: TRBD1
CDR3: CASSPGTGSTDTQYF
DNA: TGTGCCAGCAGTCCCGGGACAGGGAGCACAGATACGCAGTATTTT

V: TRBV7-9
J: TRBJ1-1
size: once
D: TRBD1
CDR3: CASTIQGYTEAFF
DNA: TGTGCCAGCACCATACAGGGGTACACTGAAGCTTTCTTT

V: TRBV6-6
J: TRBJ2-1
size: NA
D: TRBD2
CDR3: CASRYSEGSGKNEQFF
DNA: TGTGCCAGCAGATATTCCGAGGGTAGCGGGAAGAATGAGCAGTTCTTC

V: TRBV30
J: TRBJ1-5
size: NA
D: NA
CDR3: CAWSVRGNGLQPQHF
DNA: TGTGCCTGGAGTGTACGGGGGAACGGGCTCCAGCCCCAGCATTTT

V: TRBV14
J: TRBJ2-5
size: NA
D: TRBD1
CDR3: CASSPWTRGRETQYF
DNA: TGTGCCAGCAGCCCCTGGACAAGGGGGCGTGAGACCCAGTACTTC

V: TRBV6-2/TRBV6-3
J: TRBJ2-5
size: NA
D: TRBD1
CDR3: CASSGTGQETQYF
DNA: TGTGCCAGCAGCGGGACAGGCCAAGAGACCCAGTACTTC

V: TRBV12-3/TRBV12-4
J: TRBJ2-3
size: NA
D: TRBD1
CDR3: CASTMDRGTQYF
DNA: TGTGCCAGCACCATGGACAGGGGTACGCAGTATTTT

V: TRBV5-1
J: TRBJ2-5
size: NA
D: TRBD2
CDR3: CASSFSGKVGETQYF
DNA: TGCGCCAGCAGCTTTAGCGGGAAAGTAGGAGAGACCCAGTACTTC

V: TRBV7-2
J: TRBJ1-2
size: once
D: TRBD1
CDR3: CASSMQQGPGYGYTF
DNA: TGTGCCAGCAGCATGCAACAGGGGCCCGGCTATGGCTACACCTTC

V: TRBV6-5
J: TRBJ2-7
size: NA
D: TRBD1
CDR3: CASSYRDRGYEQYF
DNA: TGTGCCAGCAGTTACCGGGACAGGGGCTACGAGCAGTACTTC

V: TRBV5-4
J: TRBJ2-7
size: NA
D: NA
CDR3: CASSLDGFAGYEQYF
DNA: TGTGCCAGCAGCTTGGACGGCTTCGCAGGCTACGAGCAGTACTTC

V: TRBV5-1
J: TRBJ1-2
size: NA
D: NA
CDR3: CASSSGRSGNYGYTF
DNA: TGCGCCAGCAGCTCGGGGAGGTCGGGAAACTATGGCTACACCTTC

V: TRBV5-1
J: TRBJ2-7
size: NA
D: NA
CDR3: CASSLVGRGSLYEQYF
DNA: TGCGCCAGCAGCTTGGTTGGCAGAGGCTCCCTCTACGAGCAGTACTTC

V: TRBV7-8
J: TRBJ2-7
size: NA
D: NA
CDR3: CASSLGVLYEQYF
DNA: TGTGCCAGCAGCCTCGGGGTCCTCTACGAGCAGTACTTC

V: TRBV28
J: TRBJ2-7
size: NA
D: TRBD2
CDR3: CASSLWSGRGHEQYF
DNA: TGTGCCAGCAGTTTATGGAGCGGGAGGGGTCACGAGCAGTACTTC

V: TRBV14
J: TRBJ1-1
size: NA
D: NA
CDR3: CASSQKAPGTEAFF
DNA: TGTGCCAGCAGCCAGAAGGCCCCCGGGACTGAAGCTTTCTTT

V: TRBV7-2
J: TRBJ2-2
size: few
D: NA
CDR3: CASSSTFVTGELFF
DNA: TGTGCCAGCAGCTCCACTTTTGTCACCGGGGAGCTGTTTTTT

V: TRBV15
J: TRBJ1-2
size: NA
D: NA
CDR3: CATSREGEGSGGYTF
DNA: TGTGCCACCAGCAGAGAAGGAGAAGGCTCCGGGGGCTACACCTTC

V: TRBV5-1
J: TRBJ1-3
size: NA
D: NA
CDR3: CASSPGQLSGNTIYF
DNA: TGCGCCAGCAGCCCGGGACAACTCTCTGGAAACACCATATATTTT

V: TRBV10-2
J: TRBJ2-5
size: NA
D: TRBD2
CDR3: CASRTGGIQETQYF
DNA: TGCGCCAGCAGGACCGGGGGGATCCAAGAGACCCAGTACTTC

V: TRBV11-2
J: TRBJ2-4
size: NA
D: NA
CDR3: CASSSTGKNIQYF
DNA: TGTGCCAGCAGTTCGACTGGAAAAAACATTCAGTACTTC

V: TRBV5-1
J: TRBJ1-1
size: NA
D: TRBD1
CDR3: CASSLAQGRAFF
DNA: TGCGCCAGCAGCTTGGCACAGGGGAGAGCTTTCTTT

V: TRBV18
J: TRBJ1-1
size: NA
D: NA
CDR3: CASSPGGWNTEAFF
DNA: TGTGCCAGCTCACCAGGAGGTTGGAACACTGAAGCTTTCTTT

V: TRBV9
J: TRBJ2-1
size: NA
D: NA
CDR3: CASSVVSGSYNEQFF
DNA: TGTGCCAGCAGCGTAGTTAGCGGCAGCTACAATGAGCAGTTCTTC

V: TRBV9
J: TRBJ2-7
size: NA
D: TRBD2
CDR3: CASSARGGEQYF
DNA: TGTGCCAGCAGCGCTCGGGGGGGCGAGCAGTACTTC

V: TRBV15
J: TRBJ2-1
size: NA
D: NA
CDR3: CATSRPTGPQGKFF
DNA: TGTGCCACCAGCAGACCGACAGGACCCCAGGGAAAGTTCTTC

V: TRBV6-2/TRBV6-3
J: TRBJ1-4
size: NA
D: NA
CDR3: CASSYSKGAAGEKLFF
DNA: TGTGCCAGCAGTTACTCGAAGGGCGCCGCGGGAGAAAAACTGTTTTTT

V: TRBV3-1/TRBV3-2
J: TRBJ2-7
size: NA
D: TRBD2
CDR3: CASSQERRSGGHEEQYF
DNA: TGTGCCAGCAGCCAAGAACGGCGAAGCGGGGGACATGAAGAGCAGTACTTC

V: TRBV19
J: TRBJ1-1
size: once
D: NA
CDR3: CASSPGRGGGGTEAFF
DNA: TGTGCCTCCTCACCCGGGAGGGGGGGAGGGGGTACTGAAGCTTTCTTT

V: TRBV7-2
J: TRBJ2-7
size: NA
D: TRBD2
CDR3: CASSLGAGGLPYEQYF
DNA: TGTGCCAGCAGCTTAGGCGCGGGAGGGCTCCCTTACGAGCAGTACTTC

V: TRBV28
J: TRBJ2-7
size: once
D: NA
CDR3: CASRELGGPGEQYF
DNA: TGTGCCAGCCGCGAGTTGGGGGGTCCAGGCGAGCAGTACTTC

V: TRBV11-2
J: TRBJ2-2
size: NA
D: TRBD1
CDR3: CASSLRGTGDVGELFF
DNA: TGTGCCAGCAGCTTACGCGGGACAGGGGATGTCGGGGAGCTGTTTTTT

V: TRBV7-6
J: TRBJ2-1
size: NA
D: TRBD1
CDR3: CASSSDRGSYNEQFF
DNA: TGTGCCAGCAGCTCTGACAGGGGCTCCTACAATGAGCAGTTCTTC

V: TRBV28
J: TRBJ2-7
size: NA
D: TRBD2
CDR3: CASSPQVAGLYEQYF
DNA: TGTGCCAGCAGCCCCCAGGTAGCGGGCCTCTACGAGCAGTACTTC